Here is one TCR beta chain with its context. Its antigen remains unidentified. These data are taken from a study of cytomegalovirus exposure and HLA in healthy donors. Study observations and caveats: In presence/absence analyses, roughly uniform sequencing depth across donors was assumed. Rarity characterized most TCR sequences, yet some public TCRs appeared in many donors. An observed cluster of highly shared sequence variants was recorded as a likely sequencing artifact.

13 Jbeta primers and 60 Vbeta primers were used for the PCR. Clones were read by immunoSEQ multiplex PCR, and TCRdb kept only the in-frame ones, dropping some. The table records 150,000 to 200,000 clones, about 79% of them present only once. Although they were nominally healthy when sampled, donors likely had unrecorded immune exposures. This CDR3 is built from 13 residues. V lost 7 bases to trimming and J lost 7 bases, with 13 bases between them. Germline V CDR1 and CDR2: MNHNY, SVGAGI (reference sequence). The specimen sequenced was PBMCs. This clonotype was sampled from a man aged 50 to 59 in good health and CMV-seropositive. V gene TRBV6-6 combines with J gene TRBJ1-4; D not resolved. CDR3 residues: CASTSGVGEKLFF. CDR3 DNA sequence: TGTGCCAGCACAAGCGGCGTGGGTGAAAAACTGTTTTTT.